This entry lists 5 T cell receptor beta chains sequenced from one sample in a study of blood T cell repertoires in COVID-19. Using immunoSEQ multiplex PCR, the repertoire was profiled, and TCRdb retains in-frame clones only, with some absent. The table has approximately 170,000 clones, roughly 80% seen once. Sequencing used peripheral blood. The receptor source for this set is a woman aged 80 or older with acute or convalescent COVID-19.

This clone has only one observation. CDR3 region: CASSPSWGGLQYF. In DNA form, the CDR3 reads TGTGCCAGCAGTCCCTCTTGGGGGGGTCTGCAGTACTTC. The rearrangement joins TRBV12-3 or TRBV12-4 to TRBJ2-7; TRBD2 matches at 7 bases. The CDR3 contains 13 residues. The trim removed 5 bases at V and 9 bases at J, leaving 10 bases unmatched.

V is TRBV11-2 and J is TRBJ2-7, with 7 bases fitting TRBD2. Germline CDR1 SGHAT, CDR2 FQNNGV. The CDR3 runs to 15 residues. J was trimmed by 3 bases and V by 3 bases; bases with no gene match: 8. The CDR3, as DNA: TGTGCCAGCAGCTTTGGGAGGGAAAGGGACTACGAGCAGTACTTC. It translates to CASSFGRERDYEQYF.

V gene TRBV28 combines with J gene TRBJ1-1; D remains ambiguous. The CDR3 extends over 14 amino acids. Per germline, CDR1 MDHEN and CDR2 SYDVKM. With 3 bases removed from V and 5 bases from J, the gap between germline ends came to 13 bases. CDR3 in amino acids: CASSLGGIRTEAFF. The CDR3, as DNA: TGTGCCAGCAGTTTGGGCGGGATCAGGACTGAAGCTTTCTTT.

The V and J genes are TRBV5-1 and TRBJ1-5, with a weak D call TRBD1 (5 bases). Per the germline V gene, CDR1 is SGHRS and CDR2 is YFSETQ. The CDR3 loop spans 15 amino acids. V dropped 0 bases and J dropped 5 bases, with 12 bases sitting between them. This CDR3 reads CASSLVAGPDQPQHF. Here the CDR3 DNA reads TGCGCCAGCAGCTTGGTGGCGGGGCCAGATCAGCCCCAGCATTTT.

This chain uses TRBV2 with TRBJ1-5; D perhaps matches TRBD1 (6 bases). Germline V gene sequence: CDR1 SNHLY, CDR2 FYNNEI. V dropped 0 bases and J dropped 5 bases, with 14 bases sitting between them. The CDR3 covers 16 residues. CDR3 region: CASSEALGGAYQPQHF. The CDR3 bases are TGTGCCAGCAGTGAAGCGCTAGGGGGGGCGTATCAGCCCCAGCATTTT.